One and the same sample provided the 17 T cell receptor beta chains below, sequenced in a study of blood T cell repertoires in COVID-19. Method: immunoSEQ multiplex PCR; TCRdb's copy keeps in-frame clones and lacks some. This sample has hundreds of thousands of clones; roughly 88% occur once, and the top ten carry roughly an eighth. Sequencing input: peripheral blood. The receptors shown here come from a woman between 50 and 59 years old with COVID-19, enrolled during active disease.

The chain has TRBV6-1 and TRBJ2-7, with TRBD1 matching over 9 bases. In germline, CDR1 is MNHNS, CDR2 SASEGT. The V gene end was trimmed by 0 bases and the J gene end by 4 bases; junction bases not matched to a gene: 7. The length of the CDR3 is 16 residues. This CDR3 reads CASSEASGTGIYEQYF. DNA for the CDR3: TGTGCCAGCAGTGAAGCTTCCGGGACAGGGATTTACGAGCAGTACTTC.

The chain couples TRBV6-5 to TRBJ1-4; 8 positions match TRBD1. Germline CDR1 reads MNHEY; CDR2 reads SVGAGI. With V trimmed by 7 bases and J by 8 bases, 9 bases remained unmatched. The CDR3 loop spans 14 amino acids. Written as DNA, the CDR3 is TGTGCCAGCACAAGGACAGGGTTGTTGGAAAAACTGTTTTTT. Translated: CASTRTGLLEKLFF.

A remark on this clone: This same CDR3 is encoded by further DNA sequences in the sample. V and J are TRBV5-1 and TRBJ2-7, with D maybe TRBD1 (5 bases). Trimming shortened V by 0 bases and J by 7 bases, and 8 bases separated the two germline ends. The germline gives CDR1 SGHRS, CDR2 YFSETQ. This CDR3 is built from 12 residues. The CDR3: CASSLEGYEQYF. In nucleotides, the CDR3 is TGCGCCAGCAGCTTGGAGGGGTATGAGCAGTACTTC.

This rearrangement joins TRBV7-3 to TRBJ2-7; D gene unclear. Germline lookup yields CDR1 SGHTA and CDR2 FQGTGA. The CDR3 consists of 13 residues. V dropped 1 base and J dropped 5 bases, with 9 bases sitting between them. The CDR3 DNA reads TGTGCCAGCAGCTTAATTCCAGGCCACGAGCAGTACTTC. Protein sequence: CASSLIPGHEQYF. Supplemented by reference TRBV7-3 and TRBJ2-7, the full variable domain reads GAGVSQTPSNKVTEKGKYVELRCDPISGHTALYWYRQSLGQGPEFLIYFQGTGAADDSGLPNDRFFAVRPEGSVSTLKIQRTERGDSAVYLCASSLIPGHEQYFGPGTRLTVT.

The rearrangement uses TRBV24-1 and TRBJ2-1, with 7 bases fitting TRBD1. The CDR3 consists of 13 residues. J was trimmed by 8 bases and V by 3 bases; bases with no gene match: 3. Germline V gene sequence: CDR1 KGHDR, CDR2 SFDVKD. CDR3 region: CATSDPGTDEQFF. In DNA, the CDR3 is TGTGCCACCAGTGATCCAGGGACAGATGAGCAGTTCTTC.

The chain couples TRBV3-1 (or the pseudogene TRBV3-2) to TRBJ1-1; tentative D call: TRBD1 (5 bases). CDR1 and CDR2 from the germline V gene are LGHDT and YNNKEL (reference sequence). The CDR3 sequence is 12 residues long. V was clipped by 3 bases and J by 11 bases, with 13 bases between them. The chain's CDR3 is CASSHGASVAFF. CDR3 bases: TGTGCCAGCAGCCATGGGGCGAGCGTGGCTTTCTTT.

The count of this clone is one. The chain combines TRBV18 with TRBJ2-7; 7 nucleotides line up with TRBD2. CDR3 length: 15 residues. The germline gives CDR1 KGHSH, CDR2 LQKENI. V shed 3 bases, J shed 5 bases, and the junction held 10 bases outside the gene matches. The CDR3 DNA reads as TGTGCCAGCTCACCCCTATGGGGGGAGGGGCACGAGCAGTACTTC. Residues: CASSPLWGEGHEQYF. The variable domain in full, completed from reference TRBV18 and TRBJ2-7, reads NAGVMQNPRHLVRRRGQEARLRCSPMKGHSHVYWYRQLPEEGLKFMVYLQKENIIDESGMPKERFSAEFPKEGPSILRIQQVVRGDSAAYFCASSPLWGEGHEQYFGPGTRLTVT.

In regard to this clone: Compared with germline, one end of the junction differs, possibly owing to a read error. The rearrangement joins TRBV11-2 to TRBJ1-6, with 7 bases aligning to TRBD1. CDR1 SGHAT and CDR2 FQNNGV come from the germline V gene. CDR3 size: 15 residues. CDR3 amino acids: CASSVEDRDNSPLHF. The CDR3 DNA sequence: TGTGCCAGCAGCGTAGAAGACAGGGATAATTCACCCCTCCACTTT.

The chain combines TRBV12-3 or TRBV12-4 with TRBJ1-4; no clear D. This CDR3 is built from 12 residues. Trimming took 5 bases from V and 7 from J, leaving 8 bases between them. The CDR3 sequence is CASSPSSEKLFF. CDR3 bases: TGTGCCAGCAGTCCCAGTTCTGAAAAACTGTTTTTT.

The CDR3 sequence: CASKRTSLSYEQYF. The CDR3 DNA is TGTGCCAGCAAACGGACTAGCCTCTCCTACGAGCAGTACTTC. The V call is TRBV28, the J call TRBJ2-7, with 8 bases that match TRBD2. Germline trimming cut 7 bases from V and 0 bases from J; bases unmatched to any gene: 5. The CDR3 is 14 amino acids. CDR1 is MDHEN, CDR2 SYDVKM, per germline.

This chain uses TRBV3-1 (or the pseudogene TRBV3-2) with TRBJ2-3; D possibly corresponds to TRBD2 (6 bases). CDR1 and CDR2 from the germline V gene are LGHDT and YNNKEL (reference sequence). Trimming pared 1 base from V and 6 bases from J, leaving 8 bases between. CDR3 length equals 13 residues. The DNA of the CDR3 is TGTGCCAGCAGCCAAGTCCGGGGGGATACGCAGTATTTT. Protein product: CASSQVRGDTQYF.

The chain joins TRBV6-5 to TRBJ2-5; TRBD2 might be the D (5 bases). Trimming removed 8 bases from V and 5 bases from J, with 15 bases in between. CDR1 and CDR2 from the germline V gene are MNHEY and SVGAGI. CDR3 size: 13 residues. CDR3 region: CASAEAAKETQYF. CDR3 coding DNA: TGTGCCAGCGCAGAAGCGGCGAAGGAGACCCAGTACTTC.

The V call is TRBV5-4, the J call TRBJ2-6; 10 bases line up with TRBD2. The CDR3 has 19 residues. J was trimmed by 1 base and V by 2 bases; bases with no gene match: 9. Germline V gene data show CDR1 as SGHNT and CDR2 as YYREEE (reference sequence). The CDR3 region has the DNA TGTGCCAGCAGCTTAGGGCTAGCGGGGGCACTTTCTGGGGCCAACGTCCTGACTTTC. Its protein is CASSLGLAGALSGANVLTF. Full variable domain (remainder filled in from reference TRBV5-4 and TRBJ2-6): ETGVTQSPTHLIKTRGQQVTLRCSSQSGHNTVSWYQQALGQGPQFIFQYYREEENGRGNFPPRFSGLQFPNYSSELNVNALELDDSALYLCASSLGLAGALSGANVLTFGAGSRLTVL.

The chain is built from TRBV7-3 and TRBJ1-5; a weak D match, TRBD1 (5 bases). Deletions cut 5 bases from V and 9 bases from J, with 17 bases between. The CDR3 covers 14 residues. Germline lookup yields CDR1 SGHTA and CDR2 FQGTGA. CDR3 region: CASSPHRPLRPQHF. CDR3 DNA: TGTGCCAGCAGCCCGCACAGGCCCCTCCGGCCCCAGCATTTT.

V is TRBV5-6 and J is TRBJ1-2; 7 bases line up with TRBD1. Germline lookup yields CDR1 SGHDT and CDR2 YYEEEE. The length of the CDR3 is 14 residues. V was pared by 0 bases and J by 8 bases, with 7 bases of the junction left unmatched. This CDR3 reads CASSLGQGSGGYTF. In DNA, the CDR3 is TGTGCCAGCAGCTTGGGACAGGGCAGTGGGGGCTACACCTTC.

The chain carries TRBV2 and TRBJ2-4; the D gene is possibly TRBD1 (6 bases). The CDR3 has 14 residues. Germline assignment: CDR1 SNHLY and CDR2 FYNNEI. The V gene lost 5 bases and the J gene lost 6 bases, with 14 bases spanning the gap. The CDR3 DNA follows: TGTGCCAGCAGTTCCCAGGGGAGAGGAAACATTCAGTACTTC. Amino acid sequence: CASSSQGRGNIQYF.

This chain uses TRBV7-8 with TRBJ2-7, with D possibly TRBD2 on 6 matching bases. Germline values: CDR1 SGHVS, CDR2 FQNEAQ. The CDR3 has 15 amino acids. Trimming removed 2 bases at V and 4 bases at J, with 15 bases between. The CDR3 bases are TGTGCCAGCAGCTTACTCTTGGGGACTCTTTACGAGCAGTACTTC. The encoded protein is CASSLLLGTLYEQYF.